There are many counts of the clone carrying this T cell receptor beta chain. Antigen: not known. Thyroid surgery had not been preceded by any treatment in any patient. With MiXCR, TCRdb reprocessed the PCR reads. The table has over 15,000 clones, about 30% seen once; the top ten hold over 9.5%. This record belongs to a study of metastatic and nonmetastatic thyroid tumors. Study results and caveats: Reported TCR beta diversity, measured in blood and tumor, was significantly higher for malignant thyroid tumors than for benign nodules.

CDR3 size: 13 residues. Germline-derived CDR1 and CDR2 are LNHNV and YYDKDF (reference sequence). V dropped 0 bases and J dropped 4 bases, with 5 bases sitting between them. Sequences were obtained from tumor tissue. The chain recombines TRBV15 with TRBJ2-3; no reliable D call. The TCR comes from a female donor with papillary thyroid cancer or a benign thyroid nodule (not recorded which). Some clones in this sample may be carry-over from other donors' samples. CDR3 amino acids: CATSRDIADTQYF. The CDR3, as DNA: TGTGCCACCAGCAGAGATATCGCAGATACGCAGTATTTT.